This TCR beta chain was observed in a study of T cell responses to AZD1222 COVID-19 vaccine. The data were produced by immunoSEQ multiplex PCR, yet TCRdb's version contains in-frame clones alone and is incomplete. Among about 100,000 clones listed, 88% were seen once. Germline CDR1 and CDR2: LGHNA and YSLEER. The CDR3 sequence is 16 residues long. Between the trimmed V and J ends, which lost 0 bases and 2 bases, there was a span of 8 bases. This chain uses TRBV4-3 with TRBJ2-6; D not resolved. This material consisted of peripheral blood, taken on day 0 of AZD1222 vaccination. This receptor was identified in an adult in good health. DNA for the CDR3: TGCGCCAGCAGCCAAGAGGGAACAGCTGGGGCCAACGTCCTGACTTTC. This codes for CASSQEGTAGANVLTF.